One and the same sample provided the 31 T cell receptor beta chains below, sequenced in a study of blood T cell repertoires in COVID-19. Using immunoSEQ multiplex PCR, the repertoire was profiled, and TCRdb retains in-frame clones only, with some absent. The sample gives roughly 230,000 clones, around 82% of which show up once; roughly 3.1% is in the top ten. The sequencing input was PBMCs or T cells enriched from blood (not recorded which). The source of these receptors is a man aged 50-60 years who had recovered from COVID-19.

The CDR3 loop is CASSVAGGPGELFF. CDR3 DNA: TGTGCCAGCAGCGTAGCGGGAGGGCCCGGGGAGCTGTTTTTT. V gene TRBV9 combines with J gene TRBJ2-2; 8 nucleotides align to TRBD2. CDR1 SGDLS and CDR2 YYNGEE come from the germline V gene. The CDR3 contains 14 residues. The V segment lost 0 bases and the J segment 6 bases; nucleotides outside the gene matches: 1.

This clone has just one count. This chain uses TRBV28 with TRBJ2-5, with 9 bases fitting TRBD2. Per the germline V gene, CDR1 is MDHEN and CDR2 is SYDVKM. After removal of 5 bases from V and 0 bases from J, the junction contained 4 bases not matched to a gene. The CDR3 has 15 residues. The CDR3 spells CASSPGLAYQETQYF. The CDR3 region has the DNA TGTGCCAGCAGTCCGGGACTAGCCTACCAAGAGACCCAGTACTTC.

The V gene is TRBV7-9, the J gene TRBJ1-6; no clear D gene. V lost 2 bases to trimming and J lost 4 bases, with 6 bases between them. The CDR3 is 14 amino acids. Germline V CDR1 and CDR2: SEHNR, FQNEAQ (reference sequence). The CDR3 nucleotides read TGTGCCAGCAGCTTAAGCCTTTATAATTCACCCCTCCACTTT. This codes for CASSLSLYNSPLHF.

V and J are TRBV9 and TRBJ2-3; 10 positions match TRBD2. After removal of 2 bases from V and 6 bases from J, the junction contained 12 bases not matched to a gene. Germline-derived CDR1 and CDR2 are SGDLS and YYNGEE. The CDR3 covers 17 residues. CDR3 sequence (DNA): TGTGCCAGCAGCGTCACCAGCACTAGCGGGGTTCGGGATACGCAGTATTTT. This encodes CASSVTSTSGVRDTQYF.

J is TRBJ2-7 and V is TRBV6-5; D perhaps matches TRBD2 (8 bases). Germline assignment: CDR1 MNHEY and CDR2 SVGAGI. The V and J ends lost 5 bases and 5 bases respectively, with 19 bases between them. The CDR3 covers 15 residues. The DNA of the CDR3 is TGTGCCAGCAGTCGGGGGGGACAGACCATCCACGAGCAGTACTTC. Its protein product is CASSRGGQTIHEQYF.

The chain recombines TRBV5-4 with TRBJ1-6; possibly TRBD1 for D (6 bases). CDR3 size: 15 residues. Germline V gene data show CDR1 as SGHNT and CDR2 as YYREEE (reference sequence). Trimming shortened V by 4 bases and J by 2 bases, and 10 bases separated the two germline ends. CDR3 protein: CASSEGTTYNSPLHF. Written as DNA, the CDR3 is TGTGCCAGCAGCGAAGGGACAACCTATAATTCACCCCTCCACTTT.

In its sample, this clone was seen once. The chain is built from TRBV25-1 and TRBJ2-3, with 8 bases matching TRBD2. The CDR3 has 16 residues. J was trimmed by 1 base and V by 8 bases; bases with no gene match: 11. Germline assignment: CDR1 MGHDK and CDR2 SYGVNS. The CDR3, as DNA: TGTGCCAGCTCTAATTACGGGGGGGGCGGCACAGATACGCAGTATTTT. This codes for CASSNYGGGGTDTQYF. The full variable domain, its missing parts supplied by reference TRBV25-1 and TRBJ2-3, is EADIYQTPRYLVIGTGKKITLECSQTMGHDKMYWYQQDPGMELHLIHYSYGVNSTEKGDLSSESTVSRIRTEHFPLTLESARPSHTSQYLCASSNYGGGGTDTQYFGPGTRLTVL.

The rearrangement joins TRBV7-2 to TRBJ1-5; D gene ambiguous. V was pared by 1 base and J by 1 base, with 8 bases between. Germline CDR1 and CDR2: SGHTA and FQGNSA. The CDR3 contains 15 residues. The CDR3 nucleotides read TGTGCCAGCAGCTTAGTTGGAGGGAGCAATCAGCCCCAGCATTTT. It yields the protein CASSLVGGSNQPQHF.

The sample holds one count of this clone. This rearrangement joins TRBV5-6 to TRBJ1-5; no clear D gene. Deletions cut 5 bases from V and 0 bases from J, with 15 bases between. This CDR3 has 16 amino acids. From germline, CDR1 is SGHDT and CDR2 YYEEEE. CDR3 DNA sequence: TGTGCCAGCAGTTCTCGAGCTGAATATAGCAATCAGCCCCAGCATTTT. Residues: CASSSRAEYSNQPQHF.

Written as DNA, the CDR3 is TGTGCCAGCAGCCGCAGGGGTTGGGGAGACAATGAAAAACTGTTTTTT. It encodes CASSRRGWGDNEKLFF. This chain uses TRBV5-4 with TRBJ1-4, with TRBD1 as a possible D gene (6 bases). Germline V lookup: CDR1 SGHNT, CDR2 YYREEE (reference sequence). CDR3 length equals 16 residues. Trimming stripped 4 bases from V and 5 bases from J, with 18 bases between.

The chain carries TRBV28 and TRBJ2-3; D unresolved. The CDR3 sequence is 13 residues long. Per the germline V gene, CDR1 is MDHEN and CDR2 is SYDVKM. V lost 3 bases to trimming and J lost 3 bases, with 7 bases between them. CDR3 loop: CASSFQLTDTQYF. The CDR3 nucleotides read TGTGCCAGCAGTTTCCAACTAACAGATACGCAGTATTTT. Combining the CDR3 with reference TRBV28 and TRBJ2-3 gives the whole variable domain DVKVTQSSRYLVKRTGEKVFLECVQDMDHENMFWYRQDPGLGLRLIYFSYDVKMKEKGDIPEGYSVSREKKERFSLILESASTNQTSMYLCASSFQLTDTQYFGPGTRLTVL.

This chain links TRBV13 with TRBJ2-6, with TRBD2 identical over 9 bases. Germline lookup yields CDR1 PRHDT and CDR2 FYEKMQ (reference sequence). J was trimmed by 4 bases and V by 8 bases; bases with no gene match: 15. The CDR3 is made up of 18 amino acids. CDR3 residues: CASRATSGSSWGANVLTF. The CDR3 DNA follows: TGTGCCAGCCGAGCCACTAGCGGGTCGAGTTGGGGGGCCAACGTCCTGACTTTC.

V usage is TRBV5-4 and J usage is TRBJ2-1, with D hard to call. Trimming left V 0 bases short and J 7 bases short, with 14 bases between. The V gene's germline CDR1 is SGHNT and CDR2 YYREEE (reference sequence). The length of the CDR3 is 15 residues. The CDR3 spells CASSLVAGMWNEQFF. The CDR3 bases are TGTGCCAGCAGCTTGGTGGCAGGCATGTGGAATGAGCAGTTCTTC. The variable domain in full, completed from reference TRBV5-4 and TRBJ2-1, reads ETGVTQSPTHLIKTRGQQVTLRCSSQSGHNTVSWYQQALGQGPQFIFQYYREEENGRGNFPPRFSGLQFPNYSSELNVNALELDDSALYLCASSLVAGMWNEQFFGPGTRLTVL.

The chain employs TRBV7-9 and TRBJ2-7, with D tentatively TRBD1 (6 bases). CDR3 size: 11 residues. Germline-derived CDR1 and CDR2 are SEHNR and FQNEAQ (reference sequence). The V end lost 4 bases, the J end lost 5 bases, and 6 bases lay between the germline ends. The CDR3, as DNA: TGTGCCAGCAGCTCAGGGGACGAGCAGTACTTC. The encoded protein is CASSSGDEQYF.

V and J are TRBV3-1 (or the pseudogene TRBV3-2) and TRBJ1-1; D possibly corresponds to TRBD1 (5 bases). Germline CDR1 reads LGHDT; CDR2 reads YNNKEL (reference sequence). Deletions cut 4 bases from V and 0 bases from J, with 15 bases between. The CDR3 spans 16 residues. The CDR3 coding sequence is TGTGCCAGCAGCCTATCGGTGGGGACTATGAACACTGAAGCTTTCTTT. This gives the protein CASSLSVGTMNTEAFF.

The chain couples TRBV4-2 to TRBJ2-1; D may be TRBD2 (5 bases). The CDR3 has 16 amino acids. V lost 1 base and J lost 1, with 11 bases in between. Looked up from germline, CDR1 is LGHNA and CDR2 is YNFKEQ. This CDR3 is CASSQGELLSYNEQFF. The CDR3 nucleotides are TGTGCCAGCAGCCAAGGGGAGCTCCTTTCCTACAATGAGCAGTTCTTC.

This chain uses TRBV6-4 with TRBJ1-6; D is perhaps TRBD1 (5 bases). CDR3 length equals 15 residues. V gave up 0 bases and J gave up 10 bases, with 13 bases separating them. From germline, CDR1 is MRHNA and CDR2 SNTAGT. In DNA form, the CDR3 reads TGTGCCAGCAGTGACTCGGGGCAAGGAAGGTCACCCCTCCACTTT. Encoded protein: CASSDSGQGRSPLHF.

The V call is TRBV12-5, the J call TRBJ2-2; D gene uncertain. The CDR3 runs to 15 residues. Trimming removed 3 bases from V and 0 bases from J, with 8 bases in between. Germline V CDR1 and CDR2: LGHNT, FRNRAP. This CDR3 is CASGFQQTNTGELFF. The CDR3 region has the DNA TGTGCTAGTGGTTTTCAACAGACGAACACCGGGGAGCTGTTTTTT.

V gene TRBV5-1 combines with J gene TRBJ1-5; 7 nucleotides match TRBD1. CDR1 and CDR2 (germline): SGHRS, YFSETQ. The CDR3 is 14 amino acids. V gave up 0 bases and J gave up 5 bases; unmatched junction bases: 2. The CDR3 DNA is TGCGCCAGCAGCTTGGGACAGGGCCATCAGCCCCAGCATTTT. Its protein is CASSLGQGHQPQHF. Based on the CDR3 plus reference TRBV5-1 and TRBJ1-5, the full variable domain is KAGVTQTPRYLIKTRGQQVTLSCSPISGHRSVSWYQQTPGQGLQFLFEYFSETQRNKGNFPGRFSGRQFSNSRSEMNVSTLELGDSALYLCASSLGQGHQPQHFGDGTRLSIL.

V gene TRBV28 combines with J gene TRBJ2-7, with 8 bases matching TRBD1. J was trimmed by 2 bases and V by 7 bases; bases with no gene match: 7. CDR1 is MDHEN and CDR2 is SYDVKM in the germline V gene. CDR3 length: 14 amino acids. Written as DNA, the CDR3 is TGTGCCAGCATCCAGGACAGGGCGACCTACGAGCAGTACTTC. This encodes CASIQDRATYEQYF.

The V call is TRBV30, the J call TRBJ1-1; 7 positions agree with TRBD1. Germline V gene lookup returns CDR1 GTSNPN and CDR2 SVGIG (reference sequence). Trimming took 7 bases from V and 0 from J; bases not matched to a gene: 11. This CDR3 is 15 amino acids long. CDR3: CAFADRRNMNTEAFF. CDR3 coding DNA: TGTGCCTTCGCGGACAGGAGAAACATGAACACTGAAGCTTTCTTT.

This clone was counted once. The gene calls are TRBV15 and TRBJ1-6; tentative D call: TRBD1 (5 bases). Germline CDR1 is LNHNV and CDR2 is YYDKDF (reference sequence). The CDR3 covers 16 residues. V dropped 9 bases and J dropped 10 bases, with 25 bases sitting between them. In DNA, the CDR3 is TGTGCCACGACCCGGGGGGGAGGGGAGGGATTCTCACCCCTCCACTTT. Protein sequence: CATTRGGGEGFSPLHF.

The DNA for the CDR3 is TGTGCCATCAGCACACAGGGGTATGGCTACACCTTC. Translated: CAISTQGYGYTF. The rearrangement links TRBV10-3 to TRBJ1-2; 7 nucleotides align to TRBD1. V shed 6 bases, J shed 5 bases, and the junction held 3 bases outside the gene matches. Germline CDR1 reads ENHRY; CDR2 reads SYGVKD. The CDR3 loop spans 12 amino acids.

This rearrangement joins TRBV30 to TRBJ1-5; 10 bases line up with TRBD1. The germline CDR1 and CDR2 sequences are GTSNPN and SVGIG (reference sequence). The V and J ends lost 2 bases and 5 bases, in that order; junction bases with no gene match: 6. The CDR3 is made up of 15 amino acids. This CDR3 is CAWSPRDRGYQPQHF. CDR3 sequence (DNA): TGTGCCTGGAGTCCCCGGGACAGGGGTTATCAGCCCCAGCATTTT.

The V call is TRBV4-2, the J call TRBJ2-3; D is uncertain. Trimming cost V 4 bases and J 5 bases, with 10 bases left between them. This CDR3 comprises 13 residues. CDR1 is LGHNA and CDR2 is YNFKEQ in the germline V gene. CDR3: CASSLRRLDTQYF. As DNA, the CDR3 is TGTGCCAGCAGCCTTCGTCGGTTAGATACGCAGTATTTT.

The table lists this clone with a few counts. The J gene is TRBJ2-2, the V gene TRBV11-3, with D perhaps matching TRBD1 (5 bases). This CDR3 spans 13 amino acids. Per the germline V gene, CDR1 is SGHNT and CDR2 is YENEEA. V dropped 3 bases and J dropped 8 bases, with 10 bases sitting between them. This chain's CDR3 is CASSFGAPGELFF. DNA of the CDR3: TGTGCCAGCAGCTTTGGGGCCCCGGGGGAGCTGTTTTTT.

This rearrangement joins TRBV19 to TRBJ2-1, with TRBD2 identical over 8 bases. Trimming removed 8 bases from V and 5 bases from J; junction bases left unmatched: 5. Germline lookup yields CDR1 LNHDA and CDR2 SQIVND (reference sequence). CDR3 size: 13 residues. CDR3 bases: TGTGCCAGTCGGACTAGCAACGACAATGAGCAGTTCTTC. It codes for CASRTSNDNEQFF.

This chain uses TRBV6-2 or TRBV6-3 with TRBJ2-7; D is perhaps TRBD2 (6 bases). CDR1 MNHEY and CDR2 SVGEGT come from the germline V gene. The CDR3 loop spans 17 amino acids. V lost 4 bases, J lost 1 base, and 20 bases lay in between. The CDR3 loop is CASSSQSEAGASYEQYF. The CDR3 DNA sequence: TGTGCCAGCAGTTCACAGTCTGAAGCGGGCGCTTCCTACGAGCAGTACTTC.

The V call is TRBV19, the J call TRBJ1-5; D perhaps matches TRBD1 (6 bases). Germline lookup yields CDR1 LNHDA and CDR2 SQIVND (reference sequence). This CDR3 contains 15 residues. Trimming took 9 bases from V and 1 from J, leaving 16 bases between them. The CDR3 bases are TGTGCCAGCCTTTACAGGGTGACAAGCAATCAGCCCCAGCATTTT. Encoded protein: CASLYRVTSNQPQHF.

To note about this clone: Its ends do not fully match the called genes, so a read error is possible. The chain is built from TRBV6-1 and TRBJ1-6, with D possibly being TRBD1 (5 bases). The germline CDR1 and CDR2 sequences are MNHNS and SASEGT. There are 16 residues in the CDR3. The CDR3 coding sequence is TGTGCCAGCAGCGAAGGGGCCTTATCCTATAATTCACCCCTCCACTTT. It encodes CASSEGALSYNSPLHF.

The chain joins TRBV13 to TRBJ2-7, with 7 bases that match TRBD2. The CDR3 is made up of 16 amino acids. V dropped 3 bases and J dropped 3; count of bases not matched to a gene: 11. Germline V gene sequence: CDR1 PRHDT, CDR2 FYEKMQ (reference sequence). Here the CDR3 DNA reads TGTGCCAGCAGCTTCTATAGAGGGCTAGCGGACTACGAGCAGTACTTC. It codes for CASSFYRGLADYEQYF.